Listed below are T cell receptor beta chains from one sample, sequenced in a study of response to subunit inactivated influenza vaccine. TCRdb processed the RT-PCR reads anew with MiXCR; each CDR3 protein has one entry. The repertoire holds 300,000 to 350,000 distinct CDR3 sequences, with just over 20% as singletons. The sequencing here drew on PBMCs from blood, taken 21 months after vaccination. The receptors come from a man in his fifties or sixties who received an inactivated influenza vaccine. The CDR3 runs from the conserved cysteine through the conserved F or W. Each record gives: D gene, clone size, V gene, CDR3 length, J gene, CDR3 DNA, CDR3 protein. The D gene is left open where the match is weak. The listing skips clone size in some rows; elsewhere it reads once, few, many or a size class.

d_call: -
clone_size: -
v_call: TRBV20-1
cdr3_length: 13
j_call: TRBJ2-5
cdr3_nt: TGCAGTGCTCCCCCAGAGGGGAGGGAGACCCAGTACTTC
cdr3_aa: CSAPPEGRETQYF

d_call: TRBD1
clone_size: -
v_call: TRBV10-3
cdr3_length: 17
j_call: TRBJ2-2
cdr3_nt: TGTGCCGGAAACTCGGGACAGGTCGTTGGAAACACCGGGGAGCTGTTTTTT
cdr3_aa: CAGNSGQVVGNTGELFF

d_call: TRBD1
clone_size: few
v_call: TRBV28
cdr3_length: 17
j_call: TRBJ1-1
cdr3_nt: TGTGCCAGCAGTTTATACGCCGGGACAGGGGCGGGCCCTGAAGCTTTCTTT
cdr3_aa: CASSLYAGTGAGPEAFF

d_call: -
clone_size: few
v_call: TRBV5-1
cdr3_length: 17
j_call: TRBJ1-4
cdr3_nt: TGCGCCAGCAGCTTGGGTCCAGGCTACTCAACTAATGAAAAACTGTTTTTT
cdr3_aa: CASSLGPGYSTNEKLFF

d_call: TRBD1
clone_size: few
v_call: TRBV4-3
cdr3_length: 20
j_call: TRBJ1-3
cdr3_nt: TGCGCCAGCAGCCAAGACGCCCCTTTCTTGACAGGGAAACATGGAAACACCATATATTTT
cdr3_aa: CASSQDAPFLTGKHGNTIYF

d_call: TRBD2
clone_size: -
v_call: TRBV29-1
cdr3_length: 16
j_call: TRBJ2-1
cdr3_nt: TGCAGCGGCGATGGACTAGCGGTAGGCCTCTACAATGAGCAGTTCTTC
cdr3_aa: CSGDGLAVGLYNEQFF

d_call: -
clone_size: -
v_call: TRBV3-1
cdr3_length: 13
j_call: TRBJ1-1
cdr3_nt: TGTGCCAGCAGCCAGCAGGTTGACACTGAAGCTTTCTTT
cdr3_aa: CASSQQVDTEAFF

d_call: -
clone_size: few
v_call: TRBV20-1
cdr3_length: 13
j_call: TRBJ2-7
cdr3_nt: TGCAGTGCTAGCGGGACGAGCTCCTACGAGCAGTACTTC
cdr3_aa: CSASGTSSYEQYF

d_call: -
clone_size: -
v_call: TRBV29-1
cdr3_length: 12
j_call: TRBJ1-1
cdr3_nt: TGCAGCGTATACCCTGGGGCCACTGAAGCTTTCTTT
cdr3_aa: CSVYPGATEAFF

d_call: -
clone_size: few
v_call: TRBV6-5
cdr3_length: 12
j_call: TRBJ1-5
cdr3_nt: TGTGCCAGCGGGGGACTGAGGGGGTTCTTGCATTTT
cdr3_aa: CASGGLRGFLHF

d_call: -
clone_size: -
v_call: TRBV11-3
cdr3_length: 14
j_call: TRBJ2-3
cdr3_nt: TGTGCCAGCAGCTTAGCTCCGAACACAGATACGCAGTATTTT
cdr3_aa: CASSLAPNTDTQYF

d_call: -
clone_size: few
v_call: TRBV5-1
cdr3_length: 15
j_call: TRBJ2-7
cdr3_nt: TGCGCCAGCAGCACCGTACAGGGATGGTCCTACGAGCAGTACTTC
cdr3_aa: CASSTVQGWSYEQYF

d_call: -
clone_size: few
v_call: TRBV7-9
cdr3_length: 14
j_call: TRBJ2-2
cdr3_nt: TGTGCCAGCAGCTTATCAGGGCGGACCGGGGAGCTGTTTTTT
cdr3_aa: CASSLSGRTGELFF

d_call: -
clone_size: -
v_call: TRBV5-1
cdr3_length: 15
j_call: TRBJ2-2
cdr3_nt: TGCGCCAGCAGCTTGGGCAAGAGCTCCACCGGGGAGCTGTTTTTT
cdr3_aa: CASSLGKSSTGELFF

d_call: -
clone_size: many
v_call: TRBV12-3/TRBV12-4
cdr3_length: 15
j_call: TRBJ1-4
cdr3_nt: TGTGCCAGCAGTTTAATGGGCAGGTCGGGTGAAAAACTGTTTTTT
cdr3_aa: CASSLMGRSGEKLFF

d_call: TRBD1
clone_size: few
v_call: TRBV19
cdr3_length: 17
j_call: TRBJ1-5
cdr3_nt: TGTGCCAGTTTGGGGACAGGGGGCCTAGTTAGCAATCAGCCCCAGCATTTT
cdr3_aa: CASLGTGGLVSNQPQHF

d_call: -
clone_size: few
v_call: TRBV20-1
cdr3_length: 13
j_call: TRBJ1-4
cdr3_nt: TGCAGTGCTAGAGCCGAGGGCCGAGAAAAACTGTTTTTT
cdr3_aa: CSARAEGREKLFF

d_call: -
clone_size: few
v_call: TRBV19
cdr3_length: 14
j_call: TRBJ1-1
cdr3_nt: TGTGCCAGTCGGGGGTTTTATCTGAACACTGAAGCTTTCTTT
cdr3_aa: CASRGFYLNTEAFF

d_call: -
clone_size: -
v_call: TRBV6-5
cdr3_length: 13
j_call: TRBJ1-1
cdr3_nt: TGTGCCAGCAGTTACTCGATGGTGACTGAAGCTTTCTTT
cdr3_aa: CASSYSMVTEAFF

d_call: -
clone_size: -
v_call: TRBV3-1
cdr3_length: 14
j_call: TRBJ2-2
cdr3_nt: TGTGCCAGCAGCCAAGATCTGGCCGGAGGGGAGCTGTTTTTT
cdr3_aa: CASSQDLAGGELFF

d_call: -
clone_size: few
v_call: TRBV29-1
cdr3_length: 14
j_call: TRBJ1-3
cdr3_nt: TGCAGCGTTGCTAGGGCCAGCTCTGGAAACACCATATATTTT
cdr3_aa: CSVARASSGNTIYF

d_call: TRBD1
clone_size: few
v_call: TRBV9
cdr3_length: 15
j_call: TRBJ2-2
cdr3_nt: TGTGCCAGCAGCGTAACAGGGGGTAAAACCGGGGAGCTGTTTTTT
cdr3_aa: CASSVTGGKTGELFF